This T cell receptor beta chain came from a study of blood T cell repertoires in COVID-19. Study context: Donors in the United States, Italy and Spain gave samples during acute or convalescent COVID-19. In each case, the material was cDNA or gDNA derived from T cells, B-cell-depleted T cells, or PBMCs.

The V end was cut by 3 bases, the J end by 6 bases, with 30 bases between. CDR1 and CDR2 from the germline V gene are MGHRA and YSYEKL. CDR3 length equals 19 residues. The authors' processing: Reference gene primer amplification gave estimated nucleated cell counts. Measured with immunoSEQ multiplex PCR; TCRdb has only the in-frame clones, and not every one. D and trimming were read from the DNA, whereas the V and J calls and clone size are those reported in that table. The sample yields around 68,000 clones, about 81% seen once. The chain carries TRBV4-1 and TRBJ2-7; a possible D gene is TRBD2 (6 bases). The sequence came from a human donor in a cohort sampled during active COVID-19. Sequences were obtained from peripheral blood. In DNA, the CDR3 is TGCGCCAGCAGCCATGGTCGAAGGGACTGGAGGCACCTTCTCTCCGAGCAGTACTTC. This gives the protein CASSHGRRDWRHLLSEQYF.